These T cell receptor beta chains were read from a single sample in a study of blood T cells in healthy people across ages. TCRdb re-called the 5' RACE reads with MiXCR, one entry per CDR3 protein. The sample has 1.5 million to 2 million distinct CDR3 sequences, around half seen once; the top ten hold less than 2.5%. Sequencing used blood. All receptors derive from a woman aged 40-49 years in good health. Both conserved end residues are part of each CDR3. A D gene is named only where the DNA matches it firmly. A clone size is listed for some rows: how often the clone was seen (once, few, many), or a class if it is expanded.

d_call: NA
j_call: TRBJ1-2
v_call: TRBV4-2
clone_size: few
cdr3_aa: CASSQEVSQFYGYTF
cdr3_nt: TGTGCCAGCAGCCAAGAGGTCAGCCAGTTCTATGGCTACACCTTC

d_call: NA
j_call: TRBJ2-7
v_call: TRBV6-2/TRBV6-3
clone_size: many
cdr3_aa: CASSYPPYEQYF
cdr3_nt: TGTGCCAGCAGTTACCCCCCCTACGAGCAGTACTTC

d_call: TRBD2
j_call: TRBJ2-1
v_call: TRBV24-1
clone_size: NA
cdr3_aa: CATSEGLAETYKEQFF
cdr3_nt: TGTGCCACCAGTGAGGGACTAGCGGAAACCTACAAGGAGCAGTTCTTC

d_call: NA
j_call: TRBJ2-1
v_call: TRBV2
clone_size: NA
cdr3_aa: CASSRGRGPNEQFF
cdr3_nt: TGTGCCAGCAGTCGGGGACGGGGCCCCAATGAGCAGTTCTTC

d_call: TRBD2
j_call: TRBJ2-7
v_call: TRBV20-1
clone_size: NA
cdr3_aa: CSAREGGGADHEQYF
cdr3_nt: TGCAGTGCTAGAGAAGGCGGGGGGGCGGACCACGAGCAGTACTTC

d_call: NA
j_call: TRBJ1-2
v_call: TRBV20-1
clone_size: NA
cdr3_aa: CSARGTASNYGYTF
cdr3_nt: TGCAGTGCTAGAGGGACAGCTTCTAACTATGGCTACACCTTC

d_call: NA
j_call: TRBJ2-5
v_call: TRBV29-1
clone_size: NA
cdr3_aa: CSNQAVAYPQETQYF
cdr3_nt: TGCAGCAACCAGGCTGTCGCGTACCCCCAAGAGACCCAGTACTTC

d_call: TRBD1
j_call: TRBJ2-3
v_call: TRBV4-3
clone_size: NA
cdr3_aa: CASSQGRDRGTDTQYF
cdr3_nt: TGCGCCAGCAGCCAAGGGAGGGACAGGGGAACAGATACGCAGTATTTT

d_call: NA
j_call: TRBJ2-7
v_call: TRBV9
clone_size: NA
cdr3_aa: CASSDPAGGGSYEQYF
cdr3_nt: TGTGCCAGCAGCGACCCAGCGGGCGGTGGGTCCTACGAGCAGTACTTC

d_call: NA
j_call: TRBJ2-3
v_call: TRBV29-1
clone_size: few
cdr3_aa: CSADGMATDTQYF
cdr3_nt: TGCAGCGCTGATGGGATGGCGACAGATACGCAGTATTTT

d_call: NA
j_call: TRBJ1-2
v_call: TRBV20-1
clone_size: NA
cdr3_aa: CSARGQERWDYGYTF
cdr3_nt: TGCAGTGCTAGAGGACAGGAACGTTGGGACTATGGCTACACCTTC

d_call: TRBD1
j_call: TRBJ2-4
v_call: TRBV7-9
clone_size: few
cdr3_aa: CASSWPGQGNENIQYF
cdr3_nt: TGTGCCAGCAGCTGGCCGGGACAGGGTAACGAAAACATTCAGTACTTC

d_call: TRBD1
j_call: TRBJ2-3
v_call: TRBV6-1
clone_size: NA
cdr3_aa: CASSEDLRGTDTQYF
cdr3_nt: TGTGCCAGCAGTGAAGACCTCAGGGGGACAGATACGCAGTATTTT

d_call: NA
j_call: TRBJ1-4
v_call: TRBV4-3
clone_size: NA
cdr3_aa: CASSPGLNNEKLFF
cdr3_nt: TGCGCCAGCAGCCCGGGACTGAATAATGAAAAACTGTTTTTT

d_call: NA
j_call: TRBJ2-6
v_call: TRBV18
clone_size: once
cdr3_aa: CASSMERAGANFLTF
cdr3_nt: TGTGCCAGCTCGATGGAACGGGCTGGGGCCAACTTCCTGACTTTC

d_call: NA
j_call: TRBJ1-5
v_call: TRBV12-3/TRBV12-4
clone_size: NA
cdr3_aa: CASTNRAGQPQHF
cdr3_nt: TGTGCCAGCACGAACAGGGCTGGTCAGCCCCAGCATTTT

d_call: NA
j_call: TRBJ2-7
v_call: TRBV10-3
clone_size: few
cdr3_aa: CAISEGMHEQYF
cdr3_nt: TGTGCCATCAGTGAGGGGATGCACGAGCAGTACTTC

d_call: TRBD1
j_call: TRBJ1-2
v_call: TRBV28
clone_size: NA
cdr3_aa: CASSLERGGARGYTF
cdr3_nt: TGTGCCAGCAGTTTAGAGCGAGGGGGCGCACGTGGCTACACCTTC

d_call: NA
j_call: TRBJ1-2
v_call: TRBV3-1
clone_size: few
cdr3_aa: CASSQENDRYTF
cdr3_nt: TGTGCCAGCAGCCAAGAAAACGACCGCTACACCTTC

d_call: TRBD2
j_call: TRBJ2-7
v_call: TRBV28
clone_size: few
cdr3_aa: CASRRGGKYEQYF
cdr3_nt: TGTGCCAGCAGGCGGGGGGGCAAATACGAGCAGTACTTC

d_call: NA
j_call: TRBJ2-7
v_call: TRBV10-3
clone_size: NA
cdr3_aa: CAISTGFEQYF
cdr3_nt: TGTGCCATCAGCACAGGGTTCGAGCAGTACTTC

d_call: NA
j_call: TRBJ2-3
v_call: TRBV7-2
clone_size: NA
cdr3_aa: CASSQGRRPSDTQYF
cdr3_nt: TGTGCCAGTAGCCAGGGCAGACGTCCCTCAGATACGCAGTATTTT

d_call: NA
j_call: TRBJ2-7
v_call: TRBV7-6
clone_size: once
cdr3_aa: CASSLESGHIYEQYF
cdr3_nt: TGTGCCAGCAGCTTAGAATCGGGACACATCTACGAGCAGTACTTC

d_call: TRBD2
j_call: TRBJ2-7
v_call: TRBV12-3/TRBV12-4
clone_size: NA
cdr3_aa: CASSLGRWGGLANVRSYEQYF
cdr3_nt: TGTGCCAGCAGTTTAGGTCGTTGGGGGGGACTAGCGAATGTTAGGTCCTACGAGCAGTACTTC

d_call: TRBD1
j_call: TRBJ2-3
v_call: TRBV6-2/TRBV6-3
clone_size: NA
cdr3_aa: CASSQGVLSTDTQYF
cdr3_nt: TGTGCCAGCAGCCAGGGGGTCCTTAGCACAGATACGCAGTATTTT

d_call: NA
j_call: TRBJ2-7
v_call: TRBV5-6
clone_size: NA
cdr3_aa: CASSPPGGFNEQYF
cdr3_nt: TGTGCCAGCAGCCCCCCAGGCGGGTTCAACGAGCAGTACTTC

d_call: TRBD2
j_call: TRBJ2-7
v_call: TRBV12-3/TRBV12-4
clone_size: NA
cdr3_aa: CASSPTSGAHAQYEQYF
cdr3_nt: TGTGCCAGCAGCCCCACTAGCGGGGCTCACGCGCAATACGAGCAGTACTTC

d_call: NA
j_call: TRBJ2-1
v_call: TRBV5-1
clone_size: few
cdr3_aa: CASSLDGLGNNEQFF
cdr3_nt: TGCGCCAGCAGCTTGGACGGGTTGGGGAACAATGAGCAGTTCTTC

d_call: NA
j_call: TRBJ1-1
v_call: TRBV6-5
clone_size: NA
cdr3_aa: CASSYSPGMDTEAFF
cdr3_nt: TGTGCCAGCAGTTACTCGCCAGGGATGGACACTGAAGCTTTCTTT